This T cell receptor (beta chain) was recorded in a study of shared clonotypes between healthy human individuals. In regard to this clone: One end of the junction fails to match germline, which may point to a read error.

TCRdb's copy holds only in-frame clones and misses some; the assay was immunoSEQ multiplex PCR. The sample holds about 680,000 clones, about 92% seen once. Terminally differentiated effector memory CD45RA+ cells were excluded by CCR7 positive selection of CD45RO-negative cells. This receptor was taken from a man aged 25 to 40 in good health. The material sequenced was naive CD8+ T cells sorted from blood.

CDR3 amino acids: CASSQAAGTGDFF. The DNA for the CDR3 is TGCGCCAGCAGCCAAGCCGCCGGGACAGGGGACTTTTTC. The V gene is TRBV4-1, the J gene TRBJ2-7, with 10 bases identical to TRBD1. CDR1 is MGHRA, CDR2 YSYEKL, per germline. This CDR3 has 13 residues.